This is a list of T cell receptor beta chains from one sample in a study of blood T cell repertoires in COVID-19. This table comes from immunoSEQ multiplex PCR, and its TCRdb copy is limited to in-frame clones, with some not included. There are around 260,000 clones in the sample; more than 85% occur only once, and 2.5% to 3% lies in the top ten. Sequencing was performed on peripheral blood. These TCRs come from a person aged 18 to 30 with COVID-19, enrolled during active disease. Both conserved end residues are part of each CDR3. A D gene is named only where the DNA matches it firmly. Size is omitted from some rows. Given values are once, few, many or a class for expanded clones.

size: few
D: TRBD1
V: TRBV19
length: 15
J: TRBJ2-2
DNA: TGTGCCAGTATATCCGGGACAGGGGGCACCGGGGAGCTGTTTTTT
CDR3: CASISGTGGTGELFF

size: NA
D: NA
V: TRBV6-5
length: 14
J: TRBJ1-2
DNA: TGTGCCAGCAGTTACTGGGGGGGGGACTATGGCTACACCTTC
CDR3: CASSYWGGDYGYTF

size: NA
D: TRBD2
V: TRBV19
length: 17
J: TRBJ2-1
DNA: TGTGCCAGTAGTGGGAGGACTAGCGGTAACTCCTACAATGAGCAGTTCTTC
CDR3: CASSGRTSGNSYNEQFF

size: NA
D: NA
V: TRBV5-1
length: 16
J: TRBJ1-4
DNA: TGCGCCAGCAGCTTGTCCGGTTCTGGTGGTAATGAAAAACTGTTTTTT
CDR3: CASSLSGSGGNEKLFF

size: NA
D: NA
V: TRBV5-4
length: 15
J: TRBJ1-5
DNA: TGTGCCAGCAGCTTCGGGGGGTCCCGGGCGGGGCCCCAGCATTTT
CDR3: CASSFGGSRAGPQHF

size: once
D: TRBD1
V: TRBV29-1
length: 12
J: TRBJ2-7
DNA: TGCAGCGCTGGACAGGGGGCCTACGAGCAGTACTTC
CDR3: CSAGQGAYEQYF

size: NA
D: NA
V: TRBV30
length: 15
J: TRBJ1-5
DNA: TGTGCCTGGAGTGTACCGACTGATAGCAATCAGCCCCAGCATTTT
CDR3: CAWSVPTDSNQPQHF

size: once
D: NA
V: TRBV4-1
length: 15
J: TRBJ2-7
DNA: TGCGCCAGCAGCCAAGATTTGACAGCATGGTACGAGCAGTACTTC
CDR3: CASSQDLTAWYEQYF

size: NA
D: NA
V: TRBV12-3/TRBV12-4
length: 13
J: TRBJ2-5
DNA: TGTGCCAGCACTTGGGGCCCGCGCGAGACCCAGTACTTC
CDR3: CASTWGPRETQYF

size: NA
D: NA
V: TRBV7-9
length: 13
J: TRBJ2-1
DNA: TGTGCCAGCAGCTCCGGGACAAAAAATGAGCAGTTCTTC
CDR3: CASSSGTKNEQFF

size: NA
D: NA
V: TRBV6-5
length: 13
J: TRBJ1-5
DNA: TGTGCCAGCAGTCCACAGGGAAATCAGCCCCAGCATTTT
CDR3: CASSPQGNQPQHF

size: NA
D: NA
V: TRBV2
length: 15
J: TRBJ1-2
DNA: TGTGCCAGCAGTGAAGTGGAGTTAGTCGGCTATGGCTACACCTTC
CDR3: CASSEVELVGYGYTF

size: NA
D: NA
V: TRBV3-1/TRBV3-2
length: 13
J: TRBJ1-1
DNA: TGTGCCAGCAGCCAGAGGGAGAACACTGAAGCTTTCTTT
CDR3: CASSQRENTEAFF

size: NA
D: NA
V: TRBV5-1
length: 15
J: TRBJ1-4
DNA: TGCGCCAGCAGCACGGACGGGACTACTAATGAAAAACTGTTTTTT
CDR3: CASSTDGTTNEKLFF

size: few
D: TRBD2
V: TRBV30
length: 18
J: TRBJ2-1
DNA: TGTGCCTGGAGTGCCGGGACTAGCGGGAAAGTCGCCTACAATGAGCAGTTCTTC
CDR3: CAWSAGTSGKVAYNEQFF

size: NA
D: NA
V: TRBV2
length: 12
J: TRBJ1-2
DNA: TGTGCCAGCAGTGCGGTAGTCTATGGCTACACCTTC
CDR3: CASSAVVYGYTF

size: NA
D: NA
V: TRBV7-2
length: 15
J: TRBJ2-3
DNA: TGTGCCAGCAGCTTAGTCGGAGGGCCAGCAGATACGCAGTATTTT
CDR3: CASSLVGGPADTQYF

size: once
D: TRBD1
V: TRBV7-8
length: 14
J: TRBJ2-2
DNA: TGTGCCAGCAGCTTAACAGGGGCGTCCGGGGAGCTGTTTTTT
CDR3: CASSLTGASGELFF

size: NA
D: TRBD1
V: TRBV29-1
length: 13
J: TRBJ2-2
DNA: TGCAGCATACGGACAGGGAACACCGGGGAGCTGTTTTTT
CDR3: CSIRTGNTGELFF

size: NA
D: TRBD2
V: TRBV7-7
length: 13
J: TRBJ2-5
DNA: TGTGCTAGCAGTCCCGGGGGGAGAGGGACCCAGTACTTC
CDR3: CASSPGGRGTQYF

size: NA
D: TRBD2
V: TRBV11-2
length: 15
J: TRBJ2-7
DNA: TGTGCCAGCAGCTTAGTAGCGGGGGGGGGCTACGAGCAGTACTTC
CDR3: CASSLVAGGGYEQYF

size: NA
D: TRBD1
V: TRBV13
length: 12
J: TRBJ2-3
DNA: TGTGCCAGCAGCGACAGGGGGGATACGCAGTATTTT
CDR3: CASSDRGDTQYF

size: NA
D: NA
V: TRBV9
length: 13
J: TRBJ2-1
DNA: TGTGCCAGCAGTGAGGTATCGTCTCGAGAGCAGTTCTTC
CDR3: CASSEVSSREQFF

size: NA
D: NA
V: TRBV9
length: 16
J: TRBJ1-2
DNA: TGTGCCAGCAGCGAGTCCAGACAGGACGTCCGGAAAGGCTACACCTTC
CDR3: CASSESRQDVRKGYTF

size: few
D: TRBD2
V: TRBV30
length: 14
J: TRBJ2-1
DNA: TGTGCCTGGAGTAGCCTAGCGGGAGTTCATGAGCAGTTCTTC
CDR3: CAWSSLAGVHEQFF

size: NA
D: TRBD2
V: TRBV5-4
length: 15
J: TRBJ2-7
DNA: TGTGCCAGCAGCTTGGGTAGCGGGGGAAGCTACGAGCAGTACTTC
CDR3: CASSLGSGGSYEQYF

size: NA
D: TRBD1
V: TRBV5-1
length: 15
J: TRBJ1-6
DNA: TGCGCCAGCAGGTGGGACAGCTCCTATAATTCACCCCTCCACTTT
CDR3: CASRWDSSYNSPLHF

size: NA
D: NA
V: TRBV6-1
length: 16
J: TRBJ1-2
DNA: TGTGCCAGCAGTGAAATCGAAGAGGGAAAAGAAATTGGCTACACCTTC
CDR3: CASSEIEEGKEIGYTF

size: NA
D: NA
V: TRBV5-6
length: 15
J: TRBJ1-2
DNA: TGTGCCAGCAGCTTGGCCGGCAGGGCGAACTATGGCTACACCTTC
CDR3: CASSLAGRANYGYTF

size: NA
D: TRBD2
V: TRBV6-2/TRBV6-3
length: 16
J: TRBJ2-5
DNA: TGTGCCAGCAGTTATCGGGGACTAGCGGAACAAGAGACCCAGTACTTC
CDR3: CASSYRGLAEQETQYF

size: NA
D: NA
V: TRBV4-1
length: 15
J: TRBJ2-1
DNA: TGCGCCAGCAGCCACGCGCCGCCGGGACAAAGTGAGCAGTTCTTC
CDR3: CASSHAPPGQSEQFF

size: NA
D: NA
V: TRBV6-6
length: 10
J: TRBJ2-7
DNA: TGTGCCAGCAGATCTTCCGAGCAGTACTTC
CDR3: CASRSSEQYF

size: few
D: NA
V: TRBV20-1
length: 11
J: TRBJ2-3
DNA: TGCAGTGCTAGACGGGCAGATACGCAGTATTTT
CDR3: CSARRADTQYF

size: NA
D: TRBD2
V: TRBV5-1
length: 17
J: TRBJ2-4
DNA: TGCGCCAGCAGCTTGGGTGCCCTAGCGGGAGGTGGGAACATTCAGTACTTC
CDR3: CASSLGALAGGGNIQYF

size: NA
D: NA
V: TRBV24-1
length: 13
J: TRBJ1-4
DNA: TGTGCCACCAGTGATTTGCTGAGTTCGGAACTGTTTTTT
CDR3: CATSDLLSSELFF

size: NA
D: NA
V: TRBV2
length: 12
J: TRBJ2-3
DNA: TGTGCCAGCACCGGAGGACTGGTTACGCAGTATTTT
CDR3: CASTGGLVTQYF

size: few
D: TRBD2
V: TRBV19
length: 18
J: TRBJ2-1
DNA: TGTGCCAGTAGTATAGAGGGTCTAGCGGGAGCGCCCTACAATGAGCAGTTCTTC
CDR3: CASSIEGLAGAPYNEQFF

size: NA
D: TRBD2
V: TRBV15
length: 15
J: TRBJ2-7
DNA: TGTGCCACCAGCAGAGATCGTGGGGAGGGCTACGAGCAGTACTTC
CDR3: CATSRDRGEGYEQYF

size: NA
D: NA
V: TRBV7-2
length: 14
J: TRBJ1-6
DNA: TGTGCCAGCAGCTTAGGGAGAATGGGTTCACCCCTCCACTTT
CDR3: CASSLGRMGSPLHF

size: NA
D: NA
V: TRBV4-1
length: 15
J: TRBJ1-2
DNA: TGCGCCAGCAGCCAAGATCCCGCCGGAGGAGGTGGCTACACCTTC
CDR3: CASSQDPAGGGGYTF

size: NA
D: NA
V: TRBV4-1
length: 16
J: TRBJ1-3
DNA: TGCGCCAGCAGCCAAACCACAGCTCTATCTGGAAACACCATATATTTT
CDR3: CASSQTTALSGNTIYF

size: NA
D: TRBD1
V: TRBV6-5
length: 15
J: TRBJ1-5
DNA: TGTGCCAGCGCGGACAGGGGGGATAGCAATCAGCCCCAGCATTTT
CDR3: CASADRGDSNQPQHF

size: NA
D: TRBD1
V: TRBV10-1
length: 16
J: TRBJ2-7
DNA: TGCGCCAGCAGAGGACAGGGGCTAACCAGCCTCTACGAGCAGTACTTC
CDR3: CASRGQGLTSLYEQYF

size: NA
D: NA
V: TRBV20-1
length: 11
J: TRBJ2-5
DNA: TGCAGTGGACTAGACGTGGAGACCCAGTACTTC
CDR3: CSGLDVETQYF

size: NA
D: NA
V: TRBV13
length: 16
J: TRBJ2-4
DNA: TGTGCCAGCAGCAGAGGCCCCCGGACTGGTGAGGGCATTCAGTACTTC
CDR3: CASSRGPRTGEGIQYF

size: NA
D: TRBD2
V: TRBV5-4
length: 16
J: TRBJ2-3
DNA: TGTGCCAGCAGCCGGGGACTAGCGGGAGCCACAGATACGCAGTATTTT
CDR3: CASSRGLAGATDTQYF

size: NA
D: NA
V: TRBV27
length: 12
J: TRBJ2-1
DNA: TGTGCCACCACTACTCCCCCAAGTGAGCAGTTCTTC
CDR3: CATTTPPSEQFF

size: NA
D: NA
V: TRBV6-1
length: 16
J: TRBJ1-3
DNA: TGTGCCAGCAGTGAAATTTCGCCTAGCTCTGGAAACACCATATATTTT
CDR3: CASSEISPSSGNTIYF

size: NA
D: NA
V: TRBV10-2
length: 15
J: TRBJ2-7
DNA: TGCGCCAGCGCCTCCAACTCCTTAACTACCAACGAGCAGTACTTC
CDR3: CASASNSLTTNEQYF

size: NA
D: NA
V: TRBV4-1
length: 11
J: TRBJ2-7
DNA: TGCGCCAGCAGCCATATGGGAGTTGGGTACTTC
CDR3: CASSHMGVGYF

size: NA
D: NA
V: TRBV3-1/TRBV3-2
length: 14
J: TRBJ1-1
DNA: TGTGCCAGCAGCCAATTGTCGGGGAACACTGAAGCTTTCTTT
CDR3: CASSQLSGNTEAFF

size: NA
D: TRBD2
V: TRBV6-2/TRBV6-3
length: 15
J: TRBJ2-1
DNA: TGTGCCAGCAGCATCCTAGCGGGAGGGGTGAATGAGCAGTTCTTC
CDR3: CASSILAGGVNEQFF

size: NA
D: TRBD1
V: TRBV2
length: 13
J: TRBJ2-1
DNA: TGTGCCAGCAGCTTGGGACAGGAGTTGGAGCAGTTCTTC
CDR3: CASSLGQELEQFF

size: NA
D: TRBD1
V: TRBV20-1
length: 15
J: TRBJ1-1
DNA: TGCAGTGCTAGTCCCTCGGGACAGGGGGGGACTGAAGCTTTCTTT
CDR3: CSASPSGQGGTEAFF